These T cell receptor beta chains were read from a single sample in a study of cytomegalovirus exposure and HLA in healthy donors. Produced via immunoSEQ multiplex PCR; TCRdb's table is partial and in-frame only. The profile shows about 120,000 clones, about nine tenths of them singletons. The sample was PBMCs. Receptors originate from a woman aged 18-29 years in good health and CMV-seronegative. Each CDR3 is given with its conserved first and last residue. D genes are given only for firm matches. The size field is filled for only some rows; it gives once, few, many or a size class.

TGTGCCAGCAGCTTGAAGGGGGCGCAGAACACTGAAGCTTTCTTT	CASSLKGAQNTEAFF	.	TRBV11-2	TRBJ1-1	TRBD1	15
TGTGCCAGCAGTCTACTTAGCGGAGTCTCCTACGAGCAGTACTTC	CASSLLSGVSYEQYF	.	TRBV27	TRBJ2-7	.	15
TGTGCCAGCAGCTACGGGACTAGCGGGAGCAATGAGCAGTTCTTC	CASSYGTSGSNEQFF	once	TRBV11-2	TRBJ2-1	TRBD2	15
TGTGCTAGTGGTTCCGGGACAGTAATCCACGAGCAGTACTTC	CASGSGTVIHEQYF	.	TRBV12-5	TRBJ2-7	TRBD1	14
TGCAGCGTTGAATGGCAGGGGGCGGTCGAGCAGTACTTC	CSVEWQGAVEQYF	.	TRBV29-1	TRBJ2-7	TRBD1	13
TGTGCCAGCAGCCAACTCTTTAGCGGGAGTCGGCGTGAGCAGTTCTTC	CASSQLFSGSRREQFF	once	TRBV4-2	TRBJ2-1	TRBD2	16
TGTGCCAGCAGTTTGAGACTAGCGGGAAGCCATGAGCAGTTCTTC	CASSLRLAGSHEQFF	.	TRBV6-5	TRBJ2-1	TRBD2	15
TGTGCCCCCAGGGAAGCTTTCTTT	CAPREAFF	few	TRBV6-1	TRBJ1-1	.	8
TGTGCCAGCACCCCCGGGACAGGGGCGCACGAGCAGTACTTC	CASTPGTGAHEQYF	.	TRBV28	TRBJ2-7	TRBD1	14
TGTGCCTGGAGTGAACGGACAGGGGGCTCTAGGGGCTACACCTTC	CAWSERTGGSRGYTF	.	TRBV30	TRBJ1-2	TRBD1	15
TGTGCCAGCGGGCTAGCGGGTAACAATGAGCAGTTCTTC	CASGLAGNNEQFF	.	TRBV13	TRBJ2-1	TRBD2	13
TGCGCCAGCAGCCAAGAACCTCAGGGGGCGGGCACAGATACGCAGTATTTT	CASSQEPQGAGTDTQYF	.	TRBV4-1	TRBJ2-3	TRBD1	17
TGTGCCAGCAGTTTGGGAGTTACAGATACGCAGTATTTT	CASSLGVTDTQYF	.	TRBV27	TRBJ2-3	.	13
TGTGCCAGCAGCGAGGGACAAACGATTTCTGAGAAACTGTTTTTT	CASSEGQTISEKLFF	.	TRBV7-8	TRBJ1-4	.	15
TGTGCCAGCACCTTCGTCACAGATACGCAGTATTTT	CASTFVTDTQYF	.	TRBV11-2	TRBJ2-3	.	12
TGCGCCAGCAGCCCCCCCTTTGCGGGAGGCTTGTACAATGAGCAGTTCTTC	CASSPPFAGGLYNEQFF	.	TRBV4-1	TRBJ2-1	TRBD2	17
TGCGCCAGCAGCCTCGGGGGTAGGACAGGGAAAACCAGCACAGATACGCAGTATTTT	CASSLGGRTGKTSTDTQYF	.	TRBV5-1	TRBJ2-3	TRBD1	19
TGTGCCAGCAGCCTTTCAGGGGGCACTGAAGCTTTCTTT	CASSLSGGTEAFF	.	TRBV9	TRBJ1-1	TRBD1	13
TGCGCCAGCAGCTTGGGACAGGGGGCCAACGAGCAGTACTTC	CASSLGQGANEQYF	.	TRBV5-1	TRBJ2-7	TRBD1	14
TGTGCCAGCAGTGAATGGTCAGGGGTAGGGTACTTC	CASSEWSGVGYF	.	TRBV6-1	TRBJ2-4	.	12